One and the same sample provided the 18 T cell receptor beta chains below, sequenced in a study of early stage breast cancer tumors. Produced via immunoSEQ multiplex PCR; TCRdb's table is partial and in-frame only. The data show 60,000 to 80,000 clones, approximately 79% seen once. The specimen was blood. These receptors were taken from a person between 55 and 69 years old with breast cancer.

This chain joins TRBV4-1 and TRBJ2-7, with 9 positions matching TRBD1. V lost 2 bases, J lost 5 bases, and 7 bases stayed unmatched. Germline V lookup: CDR1 MGHRA, CDR2 YSYEKL. This CDR3 is built from 15 residues. The DNA for the CDR3 is TGCGCCAGCAGCCAACCGACAGGGGGGAGGCACGAGCAGTACTTC. This codes for CASSQPTGGRHEQYF.

The J gene is TRBJ1-5, the V gene TRBV6-6; TRBD1 matches at 9 bases. The CDR3 has 16 amino acids. With V trimmed by 0 bases and J by 6 bases, 6 bases remained unmatched. Germline CDR1 reads MNHNY; CDR2 reads SVGAGI (reference sequence). The CDR3 region has the DNA TGTGCCAGCAGTTACTCGACCGGACAGGGGCGTCAGCCCCAGCATTTT. It specifies CASSYSTGQGRQPQHF.

This clone was picked up a small number of times. The chain couples TRBV2 to TRBJ2-2, with TRBD1 matching over 8 bases. Germline CDR1 reads SNHLY; CDR2 reads FYNNEI. This CDR3 contains 17 residues. Trimming at V came to 6 bases and at J to 4 bases, leaving 13 bases not matched to a gene. The CDR3 DNA follows: TGTGCCAGCAGGGATAGACAGGGGATCGAGAGCACCGGGGAGCTGTTTTTT. Translation gives CASRDRQGIESTGELFF. The entire variable domain, with the rest obtained from reference TRBV2 and TRBJ2-2, is as follows: EPEVTQTPSHQVTQMGQEVILRCVPISNHLYFYWYRQILGQKVEFLVSFYNNEISEKSEIFDDQFSVERPDGSNFTLKIRSTKLEDSAMYFCASRDRQGIESTGELFFGEGSRLTVL.

The chain has TRBV19 and TRBJ1-1, with TRBD1 as a possible D gene (6 bases). There are 14 residues in the CDR3. In germline, CDR1 is LNHDA, CDR2 SQIVND (reference sequence). Trimming removed 3 bases at V and 0 bases at J, with 8 bases between. Written as DNA, the CDR3 is TGTGCCAGTAGTATTCAGGGGATGAACACTGAAGCTTTCTTT. Amino acid sequence: CASSIQGMNTEAFF. Based on the CDR3 plus reference TRBV19 and TRBJ1-1, the full variable domain is DGGITQSPKYLFRKEGQNVTLSCEQNLNHDAMYWYRQDPGQGLRLIYYSQIVNDFQKGDIAEGYSVSREKKESFPLTVTSAQKNPTAFYLCASSIQGMNTEAFFGQGTRLTVV.

The CDR3 protein is CASSFPTGRSGEQYF. CDR3 nucleotide sequence: TGTGCCAGCAGTTTCCCCACTGGGCGATCGGGAGAGCAGTACTTC. The chain carries TRBV28 and TRBJ2-7, with a tentative D call TRBD2 (5 bases). The CDR3 length is 15 residues. The V end lost 3 bases, the J end lost 7 bases, and 19 bases lay between the germline ends. The germline V gene encodes CDR1 MDHEN and CDR2 SYDVKM.

The V call is TRBV4-1, the J call TRBJ1-4; D is possibly TRBD1 (5 bases). The V and J ends lost 4 bases and 6 bases respectively, with 15 bases between them. The CDR3 covers 15 residues. Germline loops: CDR1 MGHRA, CDR2 YSYEKL. The CDR3 protein is CASSRYLVGDEKLFF. CDR3 DNA sequence: TGCGCCAGCAGCCGCTACCTGGTAGGGGATGAAAAACTGTTTTTT.

The chain links TRBV5-1 to TRBJ2-6; D call uncertain. Per germline, CDR1 SGHRS and CDR2 YFSETQ. This CDR3 is built from 15 residues. Trimming pared 1 base from V and 2 bases from J, leaving 7 bases between. The CDR3 here is CASSLSGAGANVLTF. The CDR3 DNA reads TGCGCCAGCAGCTTGAGTGGCGCTGGGGCCAACGTCCTGACTTTC.

The CDR3 loop is CSVDRSSGYNEQFF. CDR3 coding DNA: TGCAGCGTTGATCGGTCTAGCGGGTACAATGAGCAGTTCTTC. The chain has TRBV29-1 and TRBJ2-1, with 8 bases that match TRBD2. Germline-derived CDR1 and CDR2 are SQVTM and ANQGSEA. The CDR3 has 14 residues. V was clipped by 3 bases and J by 4 bases; unmatched bases: 5.

V usage is TRBV5-1 and J usage is TRBJ2-3; no clear D gene. This CDR3 has 12 residues. Germline CDR1 and CDR2: SGHRS and YFSETQ. V shed 7 bases and J shed 3 bases, with 9 bases lying between them. Here the CDR3 DNA reads TGCGCCAGCGCATTTCAGACAGATACGCAGTATTTT. Protein: CASAFQTDTQYF. Full variable domain (rest looked up from reference TRBV5-1 and TRBJ2-3): KAGVTQTPRYLIKTRGQQVTLSCSPISGHRSVSWYQQTPGQGLQFLFEYFSETQRNKGNFPGRFSGRQFSNSRSEMNVSTLELGDSALYLCASAFQTDTQYFGPGTRLTVL.

The chain employs TRBV18 and TRBJ1-2; a weak D match, TRBD1 (5 bases). Trimming removed 2 bases at V and 7 bases at J, with 20 bases between. The germline V gene has CDR1 KGHSH and CDR2 LQKENI. The CDR3 runs to 16 residues. CDR3 residues: CASSPSAGLVRGGYTF. DNA for the CDR3: TGTGCCAGCTCACCATCCGCCGGTTTGGTAAGGGGTGGCTACACCTTC.

This clone was recorded only once. The chain has TRBV6-5 and TRBJ2-2; a weak D match, TRBD2 (6 bases). The CDR3 is 16 residues long. Germline-derived CDR1 and CDR2 are MNHEY and SVGAGI. V was trimmed by 1 base and J by 2 bases, leaving 11 bases between them. The chain's CDR3 is CASSYYGGANTGELFF. The CDR3 DNA follows: TGTGCCAGCAGTTACTACGGGGGAGCAAACACCGGGGAGCTGTTTTTT.

The rearrangement links TRBV20-1 to TRBJ1-1; D is ambiguous. Per the germline V gene, CDR1 is DFQATT and CDR2 is SNEGSKA (reference sequence). V shed 3 bases and J shed 7 bases, with 9 bases lying between them. The CDR3 has 11 amino acids. CDR3 coding DNA: TGCAGTGCTAGTTTCGGAAATGAAGCTTTCTTT. It encodes CSASFGNEAFF.

A note on this clone: The identical CDR3 is also encoded by other nucleotide sequences in the sample. The rearrangement links TRBV30 to TRBJ2-5, with 8 bases fitting TRBD2. The CDR3 length is 12 residues. CDR1 and CDR2 from the germline V gene are GTSNPN and SVGIG (reference sequence). Germline trimming cut 5 bases from V and 4 bases from J; bases unmatched to any gene: 3. CDR3 sequence (DNA): TGTGCCTGGTCCCGGGGGGGAGAGACCCAGTACTTC. Protein sequence: CAWSRGGETQYF.

The rearrangement uses TRBV7-2 and TRBJ2-7; weak D call: TRBD2 (7 bases). The CDR3 is 13 residues long. Trimming took 8 bases from V and 4 from J, leaving 15 bases between them. Germline CDR1 is SGHTA and CDR2 is FQGNSA. CDR3 nucleotide sequence: TGTGCCAGCCAAGGGGGGGGGTCGTACGAGCAGTACTTC. This sequence encodes CASQGGGSYEQYF.

The chain uses TRBV9 and TRBJ2-1; no definite D call. Trimming took off 0 bases at V and 6 bases at J, with 7 bases between the two ends. Germline V gene data show CDR1 as SGDLS and CDR2 as YYNGEE. The CDR3 totals 13 residues. CDR3 region: CASSVGAGNEQFF. In DNA form, the CDR3 reads TGTGCCAGCAGCGTAGGGGCTGGCAATGAGCAGTTCTTC.

V usage is TRBV7-2 and J usage is TRBJ1-2; TRBD1 agrees at 8 bases. V lost 5 bases and J lost 4; bases outside the gene matches: 18. The CDR3 length is 18 residues. Germline V CDR1 and CDR2: SGHTA, FQGNSA. In nucleotides, the CDR3 is TGTGCCAGCAGCCCCTCTTCGTCAGGGGGCATTTTCTCCTATGGCTACACCTTC. Translation: CASSPSSSGGIFSYGYTF.

The CDR3: CASISTGTDGEKLFF. Here the CDR3 DNA reads TGTGCCAGCATCTCAACCGGGACAGATGGTGAAAAACTGTTTTTT. This rearrangement joins TRBV28 to TRBJ1-4, with 7 bases lining up with TRBD1. This CDR3 comprises 15 residues. The germline CDR1 and CDR2 sequences are MDHEN and SYDVKM. The V and J ends lost 7 bases and 7 bases, in that order; junction bases with no gene match: 12.

The chain employs TRBV5-8 and TRBJ1-3, with D possibly matching TRBD1 (6 bases). Germline V gene data show CDR1 as SGHTS and CDR2 as YDEGEE. Trimming pared 5 bases from V and 0 bases from J, leaving 12 bases between. This CDR3 comprises 15 residues. This CDR3 is CASSQGQNSGNTIYF. The CDR3 DNA follows: TGTGCCAGCAGTCAAGGACAGAACTCTGGAAACACCATATATTTT. The entire variable domain, with the rest obtained from reference TRBV5-8 and TRBJ1-3, is as follows: EAGVTQSPTHLIKTRGQQATLRCSPISGHTSVYWYQQALGLGLQFLLWYDEGEERNRGNFPPRFSGRQFPNYSSELNVNALELEDSALYLCASSQGQNSGNTIYFGEGSWLTVV.